The rows below give T cell receptor beta chains drawn from one sample of a study of T cell changes during pregnancy in multiple sclerosis. The table came from immunoSEQ multiplex PCR; TCRdb's copy has only in-frame clones and leaves some out. The sample has about 50,000 clones; around 90% are singletons. The sample was CD4+ T cells from peripheral blood mononuclear cells, taken in the second trimester of pregnancy. The receptors here all came from a female donor with multiple sclerosis, enrolled in a pregnancy study. Both conserved end residues are part of each CDR3.

j_gene,v_gene,CDR3aa
TRBJ1-2,TRBV5-5,CASSFSGHISYYGYTF
TRBJ1-2,TRBV5-4,CASSPSDGANYGYTF
TRBJ2-3,TRBV6-5,CASRRLYTDTQYF
TRBJ2-7,TRBV27,CASSPRQGLEEQYF
TRBJ1-5,TRBV5-8,CASSRLGSSNQPQHF
TRBJ1-6,TRBV9,CASSPGTGDSPLHF
TRBJ1-1,TRBV5-1,CASSGEGGMNTEAFF
TRBJ1-5,TRBV15,CATSRGPRHQPQHF
TRBJ1-1,TRBV19,CASITSQGRRTEAFF
TRBJ1-3,TRBV5-6,CASSPDSPYSGNTIYF
TRBJ2-1,TRBV5-4,CASSAVAASSYNEQFF
TRBJ2-7,TRBV6-1,CASREQGYEQYF
TRBJ1-2,TRBV5-1,CASSLAITGGIFTF
TRBJ2-3,TRBV14,CASSSPSGGAATDTQYF
TRBJ2-5,TRBV9,CASSARWGGSPGETQYF
TRBJ2-1,TRBV11-1,CASSLGRYNEQFF
TRBJ2-1,TRBV19,CASSIRLAGKVDEQFF
TRBJ1-2,TRBV7-8,CASSFGTGNGYTF
TRBJ2-5,TRBV29-1,CSVAGGEETQYF
TRBJ1-4,TRBV2,CASISNHNEKLFF
TRBJ2-1,TRBV6-5,CASSYLNEQFF
TRBJ2-3,TRBV30,CAWSTTGDTQYF
TRBJ2-1,TRBV11-2,CASSLFGVASYNEQFF
TRBJ2-1,TRBV6-6,CASRPSGGAYNEQFF
TRBJ1-3,TRBV10-2,CASSRDGVSGNTIYF
TRBJ1-6,TRBV5-6,CASSLLQGAAQPLHF
TRBJ2-5,TRBV10-3,CATLDNLRETQYF
TRBJ2-5,TRBV13,CASSGGGSHQGPGLQETQYF
TRBJ2-1,TRBV18,CASSPPDLDEQFF
TRBJ1-2,TRBV19,CASSRTDYGYTF
TRBJ2-1,TRBV30,CAWSQTRSYNEQFF
TRBJ2-2,TRBV5-1,CASSLVAGLGLNTGELFF
TRBJ2-3,TRBV7-9,CASSLRASAGTDTQYF
TRBJ2-1,TRBV10-2,CASSYGFLENNEQFF